The rows below give T cell receptor beta chains drawn from one sample of a study of T cell responses to AZD1222 COVID-19 vaccine. TCRdb's copy holds only in-frame clones and misses some; the assay was immunoSEQ multiplex PCR. Altogether approximately 150,000 clones are present, about 91% being singletons, with the ten largest covering under 1.2%. Here the sequenced sample was peripheral blood, taken 28 days after the second AZD1222 dose. These receptors all stem from an adult who received the AZD1222 COVID-19 vaccine. Both conserved end residues are part of each CDR3. A D gene is named only where the DNA matches it firmly. Clone size appears in some rows only: once, few, many, or a class for an expanded clone.

clone size: .; V gene: TRBV10-3; J gene: TRBJ2-1; D gene: .; CDR3 DNA: TGTGCCATCAGTGACGCGATCGTGGGGGGTGAGCAGTTCTTC; CDR3 protein: CAISDAIVGGEQFF
clone size: .; V gene: TRBV7-6; J gene: TRBJ2-4; D gene: TRBD2; CDR3 DNA: TGTGCCAGCAGCTTAGCTCACTGGACTAGCGGGGGGGCGCGGGCCAAAAACATTCAGTACTTC; CDR3 protein: CASSLAHWTSGGARAKNIQYF
clone size: .; V gene: TRBV12-3/TRBV12-4; J gene: TRBJ1-1; D gene: .; CDR3 DNA: TGTGCCAGCAGTTTTCTAAGGGGCAGTGAAGCTTTCTTT; CDR3 protein: CASSFLRGSEAFF
clone size: .; V gene: TRBV18; J gene: TRBJ1-3; D gene: TRBD1; CDR3 DNA: TGTGCCAGCTCACCTACAAGGGGGCAGGGAAACACCATATATTTT; CDR3 protein: CASSPTRGQGNTIYF
clone size: .; V gene: TRBV7-9; J gene: TRBJ1-1; D gene: .; CDR3 DNA: TGTGCCAGCAGCTTGAGGGTTCTGAACACTGAAGCTTTCTTT; CDR3 protein: CASSLRVLNTEAFF
clone size: .; V gene: TRBV7-2; J gene: TRBJ1-1; D gene: .; CDR3 DNA: TGTGCCAGCAGCTCGGACAGAAACACTGAAGCTTTCTTT; CDR3 protein: CASSSDRNTEAFF
clone size: .; V gene: TRBV19; J gene: TRBJ2-2; D gene: .; CDR3 DNA: TGTGCCAGTAGCAGGAGGGTGAGGGCCGGGGAGCTGTTTTTT; CDR3 protein: CASSRRVRAGELFF
clone size: .; V gene: TRBV19; J gene: TRBJ1-2; D gene: .; CDR3 DNA: TGTGCCAGTAGTATACTAAGGCCTGAGTTAGCTAACTATGGCTACACCTTC; CDR3 protein: CASSILRPELANYGYTF
clone size: .; V gene: TRBV6-1; J gene: TRBJ1-1; D gene: .; CDR3 DNA: TGTGCCAGCAGTGAAAACATTGGGGGACCTGAAGCTTTCTTT; CDR3 protein: CASSENIGGPEAFF
clone size: .; V gene: TRBV9; J gene: TRBJ1-2; D gene: TRBD1; CDR3 DNA: TGTGCCAGCAGCGTACAGGGGGCGGACTATGGCTACACCTTC; CDR3 protein: CASSVQGADYGYTF
clone size: .; V gene: TRBV10-3; J gene: TRBJ1-3; D gene: .; CDR3 DNA: TGTGCCATCAGCGAGATCCGGGACGTCCGCGCTGGAAACACCATATATTTT; CDR3 protein: CAISEIRDVRAGNTIYF
clone size: .; V gene: TRBV29-1; J gene: TRBJ1-4; D gene: .; CDR3 DNA: TGCAGCGTTGCGTTGGCGGACATTGAAAAACTGTTTTTT; CDR3 protein: CSVALADIEKLFF
clone size: .; V gene: TRBV7-6; J gene: TRBJ1-4; D gene: .; CDR3 DNA: TGTGCCAGCAGCTTAAGCCCAACTAATGAAAAACTGTTTTTT; CDR3 protein: CASSLSPTNEKLFF
clone size: .; V gene: TRBV19; J gene: TRBJ1-3; D gene: TRBD1; CDR3 DNA: TGTGCCACACCGACAGGGTCTGGAAACACCATATATTTT; CDR3 protein: CATPTGSGNTIYF
clone size: few; V gene: TRBV7-9; J gene: TRBJ2-7; D gene: TRBD1; CDR3 DNA: TGTGCCAGCAGCTTGGACAGGGACCACGAGCAGTACTTC; CDR3 protein: CASSLDRDHEQYF
clone size: .; V gene: TRBV29-1; J gene: TRBJ1-2; D gene: TRBD1; CDR3 DNA: TGCAGCGCATCCGGGACAGAAAAAACCCCCTATGGCTACACCTTC; CDR3 protein: CSASGTEKTPYGYTF
clone size: once; V gene: TRBV7-2; J gene: TRBJ2-5; D gene: .; CDR3 DNA: TGTGCCAGCAGCTTAGACAAGACCCAGTACTTC; CDR3 protein: CASSLDKTQYF
clone size: .; V gene: TRBV3-1/TRBV3-2; J gene: TRBJ2-1; D gene: TRBD2; CDR3 DNA: TGTGCCAGCAGCCAAGGCGGGGGGTCCACCTACAATGAGCAGTTCTTC; CDR3 protein: CASSQGGGSTYNEQFF
clone size: once; V gene: TRBV5-1; J gene: TRBJ2-2; D gene: .; CDR3 DNA: TGCGCCAGCAGCTTGTCGATCGAGAACACCGGGGAGCTGTTTTTT; CDR3 protein: CASSLSIENTGELFF
clone size: .; V gene: TRBV2; J gene: TRBJ2-3; D gene: .; CDR3 DNA: TGTGCCAGCAACCTCCACCGCCGCACAGATACGCAGTATTTT; CDR3 protein: CASNLHRRTDTQYF
clone size: .; V gene: TRBV29-1; J gene: TRBJ2-1; D gene: .; CDR3 DNA: TGCAGCGTTGAACGATACAATGAGCAGTTCTTC; CDR3 protein: CSVERYNEQFF
clone size: .; V gene: TRBV3-1/TRBV3-2; J gene: TRBJ1-2; D gene: .; CDR3 DNA: TGTGCCAGCAGCCTACACAGGGATGGCTACACCTTC; CDR3 protein: CASSLHRDGYTF
clone size: .; V gene: TRBV2; J gene: TRBJ1-2; D gene: .; CDR3 DNA: TGTGCCAGCAGTCAGAACATGGGCTATGGCTACACCTTC; CDR3 protein: CASSQNMGYGYTF
clone size: .; V gene: TRBV6-5; J gene: TRBJ1-5; D gene: .; CDR3 DNA: TGTGCCAGCACCCAGGGAGTCGGCAATCAGCCCCAGCATTTT; CDR3 protein: CASTQGVGNQPQHF
clone size: .; V gene: TRBV7-2; J gene: TRBJ2-7; D gene: .; CDR3 DNA: TGTGCCAGCAGCTCCCGTCAGGGTACGTGGGAGCAGTACTTC; CDR3 protein: CASSSRQGTWEQYF
clone size: .; V gene: TRBV6-5; J gene: TRBJ2-2; D gene: .; CDR3 DNA: TGTGCCAGCAAAGTACAAGGAGGAATCACCGGGGAGCTGTTTTTT; CDR3 protein: CASKVQGGITGELFF
clone size: .; V gene: TRBV5-1; J gene: TRBJ1-1; D gene: .; CDR3 DNA: TGCGCCAGCAGCTTCAACTCCAACACTGAAGCTTTCTTT; CDR3 protein: CASSFNSNTEAFF
clone size: .; V gene: TRBV16; J gene: TRBJ1-1; D gene: .; CDR3 DNA: TGTGCCAGCAGCCAGACAGGGAACACTGAAGCTTTCTTT; CDR3 protein: CASSQTGNTEAFF
clone size: .; V gene: TRBV6-5; J gene: TRBJ1-5; D gene: .; CDR3 DNA: TGTGCCAGCAACCCCATGAGGGGTGTACAGCCCCAGCATTTT; CDR3 protein: CASNPMRGVQPQHF
clone size: .; V gene: TRBV20-1; J gene: TRBJ1-3; D gene: .; CDR3 DNA: TGCAGTGCTAGTGGGGCGGTGGGGGGAAACACCATATATTTT; CDR3 protein: CSASGAVGGNTIYF
clone size: .; V gene: TRBV20-1; J gene: TRBJ2-3; D gene: .; CDR3 DNA: TGCAGTGCTAGAAAAGGAGATACGCAGTATTTT; CDR3 protein: CSARKGDTQYF
clone size: .; V gene: TRBV2; J gene: TRBJ1-6; D gene: .; CDR3 DNA: TGTGCCAGCAGTGATGTAGGGAGCTCCTATAATTCACCCCTCCACTTT; CDR3 protein: CASSDVGSSYNSPLHF
clone size: .; V gene: TRBV7-8; J gene: TRBJ1-1; D gene: TRBD1; CDR3 DNA: TGTGCCAGCAGCGAAGACAGGGACGCTGAAGCTTTCTTT; CDR3 protein: CASSEDRDAEAFF
clone size: .; V gene: TRBV6-5; J gene: TRBJ1-5; D gene: TRBD1; CDR3 DNA: TGTGCCAGCAGCGGACAGGGAAATAGCAATCAGCCCCAGCATTTT; CDR3 protein: CASSGQGNSNQPQHF
clone size: .; V gene: TRBV10-2; J gene: TRBJ1-2; D gene: .; CDR3 DNA: TGCGCCAGCAGTGCCAGACGGAACAACTATGGCTACACCTTC; CDR3 protein: CASSARRNNYGYTF
clone size: .; V gene: TRBV18; J gene: TRBJ1-1; D gene: .; CDR3 DNA: TGTGCCAGCTCATTAAATTCTGGGGCGATGAACACTGAAGCTTTCTTT; CDR3 protein: CASSLNSGAMNTEAFF
clone size: .; V gene: TRBV19; J gene: TRBJ2-3; D gene: .; CDR3 DNA: TGTGCCAGTAGTTCCGACCACGATACGCAGTATTTT; CDR3 protein: CASSSDHDTQYF
clone size: .; V gene: TRBV24-1; J gene: TRBJ2-3; D gene: TRBD1; CDR3 DNA: TGTGCCACCAGTGACCGGGGACAGGGGGCAGATACGCAGTATTTT; CDR3 protein: CATSDRGQGADTQYF
clone size: .; V gene: TRBV6-2/TRBV6-3; J gene: TRBJ1-1; D gene: .; CDR3 DNA: TGTGCCAGCAGTTACTCCCAGGGTAGGATGGCTGAAGCTTTCTTT; CDR3 protein: CASSYSQGRMAEAFF
clone size: once; V gene: TRBV25-1; J gene: TRBJ2-7; D gene: .; CDR3 DNA: TGTGCCAGCAGTGAACTGGGTTGGGGCCACGAGCAGTACTTC; CDR3 protein: CASSELGWGHEQYF
clone size: .; V gene: TRBV5-6; J gene: TRBJ2-7; D gene: .; CDR3 DNA: TGTGCCAGCAGCACTTACCAGGGAGACGAGCAGTACTTC; CDR3 protein: CASSTYQGDEQYF
clone size: .; V gene: TRBV5-4; J gene: TRBJ2-2; D gene: TRBD2; CDR3 DNA: TGTGCCAGCAGCTGGACTAGCGGGGGATCGTACACCGGGGAGCTGTTTTTT; CDR3 protein: CASSWTSGGSYTGELFF
clone size: once; V gene: TRBV11-2; J gene: TRBJ1-1; D gene: .; CDR3 DNA: TGTGCCAGCAGCTTCACAACTCGACCTGGGACCCGACTTGAAGCTTTCTTT; CDR3 protein: CASSFTTRPGTRLEAFF
clone size: .; V gene: TRBV4-2; J gene: TRBJ2-3; D gene: .; CDR3 DNA: TGTGCCAGCAGCACCCAGAGAGATACGCAGTATTTT; CDR3 protein: CASSTQRDTQYF
clone size: .; V gene: TRBV6-5; J gene: TRBJ2-2; D gene: .; CDR3 DNA: TGTGCCAGCAGGGATCCGGGACCACCCGGGGAGCTGTTTTTT; CDR3 protein: CASRDPGPPGELFF
clone size: .; V gene: TRBV6-6; J gene: TRBJ1-2; D gene: .; CDR3 DNA: TGTGCCAGCACCGGGGGGCATGGCTACACCTTC; CDR3 protein: CASTGGHGYTF
clone size: .; V gene: TRBV5-8; J gene: TRBJ2-7; D gene: .; CDR3 DNA: TGTGCCAGCAGCTTTCGATTTAGGACCTACGAGCAGTACTTC; CDR3 protein: CASSFRFRTYEQYF
clone size: once; V gene: TRBV6-5; J gene: TRBJ2-5; D gene: .; CDR3 DNA: TGTGCCAGCAGTTACGGAGGGGCGAGGGAGACCCAGTACTTC; CDR3 protein: CASSYGGARETQYF
clone size: few; V gene: TRBV27; J gene: TRBJ2-7; D gene: .; CDR3 DNA: TGTGCCAGCAGACCATCTGGCATGGTTCCCCGCGAGCAGTACTTC; CDR3 protein: CASRPSGMVPREQYF
clone size: .; V gene: TRBV5-1; J gene: TRBJ1-2; D gene: TRBD1; CDR3 DNA: TGCGCCAGCAGCTTTACAGGGGCAGGGGGCTACACCTTC; CDR3 protein: CASSFTGAGGYTF
clone size: .; V gene: TRBV5-1; J gene: TRBJ1-4; D gene: .; CDR3 DNA: TGCGCCAGAAATGGGGGCGTGGTCGTTGAAAAACTGTTTTTT; CDR3 protein: CARNGGVVVEKLFF
clone size: .; V gene: TRBV10-3; J gene: TRBJ1-3; D gene: .; CDR3 DNA: TGTGCCATCAGCGGACTCTCTGGAAACACCATATATTTT; CDR3 protein: CAISGLSGNTIYF
clone size: .; V gene: TRBV12-5; J gene: TRBJ2-2; D gene: TRBD1; CDR3 DNA: TGTGCTAGTGTCCCAGGGGGCACCGGGGAGCTGTTTTTT; CDR3 protein: CASVPGGTGELFF
clone size: .; V gene: TRBV5-5; J gene: TRBJ2-7; D gene: TRBD1; CDR3 DNA: TGTGCCAGCAGCACCGGGACAGGGGGCGCGCAGTACTTC; CDR3 protein: CASSTGTGGAQYF
clone size: .; V gene: TRBV27; J gene: TRBJ2-1; D gene: TRBD2; CDR3 DNA: TGTGCCAGCAGTTTCAGGGACCTAGAAGCGGGGGGCCGATACAATGAGCAGTTCTTC; CDR3 protein: CASSFRDLEAGGRYNEQFF
clone size: .; V gene: TRBV7-9; J gene: TRBJ1-4; D gene: .; CDR3 DNA: TGTGCCAGCAGCTTAGGAAATGAAAAACTGTTTTTT; CDR3 protein: CASSLGNEKLFF
clone size: .; V gene: TRBV27; J gene: TRBJ2-7; D gene: .; CDR3 DNA: TGTGCCAGCAGTCGGACCTGGGACGGACCCTACGAGCAGTACTTC; CDR3 protein: CASSRTWDGPYEQYF